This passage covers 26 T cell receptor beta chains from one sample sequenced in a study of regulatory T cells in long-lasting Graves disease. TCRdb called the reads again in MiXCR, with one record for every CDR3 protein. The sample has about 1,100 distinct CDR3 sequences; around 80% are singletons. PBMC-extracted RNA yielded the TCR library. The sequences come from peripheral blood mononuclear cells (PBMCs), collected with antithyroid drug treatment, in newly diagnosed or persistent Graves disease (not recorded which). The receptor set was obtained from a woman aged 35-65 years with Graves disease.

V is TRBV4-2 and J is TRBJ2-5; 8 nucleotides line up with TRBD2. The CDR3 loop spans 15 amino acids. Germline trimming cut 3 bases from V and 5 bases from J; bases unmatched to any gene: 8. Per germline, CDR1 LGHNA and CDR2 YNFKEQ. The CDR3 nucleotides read TGTGCCAGCAGCCACCCCAGGTCGGGGGGGGAGACCCAGTACTTC. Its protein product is CASSHPRSGGETQYF.

The CDR3 protein is CARSLDPGGPLGEQFF. The CDR3 bases are TGTGCCAGAAGCTTGGATCCAGGAGGCCCATTGGGTGAGCAGTTCTTC. The chain carries TRBV5-3 and TRBJ2-1, with D possibly matching TRBD2 (5 bases). TRBV5-3 carries the ORF label, with uncertain function. The CDR3 has 16 amino acids. The V and J ends lost 0 bases and 9 bases respectively, with 19 bases between them.

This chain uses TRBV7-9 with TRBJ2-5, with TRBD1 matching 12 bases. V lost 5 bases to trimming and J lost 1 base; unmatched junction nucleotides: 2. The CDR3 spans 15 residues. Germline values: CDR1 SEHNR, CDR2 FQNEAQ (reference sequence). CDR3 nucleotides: TGTGCCAGCAGCCGGGGACAGGGGGCCCAAGAGACCCAGTACTTC. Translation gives CASSRGQGAQETQYF.

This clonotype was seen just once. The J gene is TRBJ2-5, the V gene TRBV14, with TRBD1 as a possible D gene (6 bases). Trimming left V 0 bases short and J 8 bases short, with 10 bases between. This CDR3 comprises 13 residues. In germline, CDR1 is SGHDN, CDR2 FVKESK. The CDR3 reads CASSQDRGLTQYF. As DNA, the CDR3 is TGTGCCAGCAGCCAAGACAGGGGCCTCACCCAGTACTTC.

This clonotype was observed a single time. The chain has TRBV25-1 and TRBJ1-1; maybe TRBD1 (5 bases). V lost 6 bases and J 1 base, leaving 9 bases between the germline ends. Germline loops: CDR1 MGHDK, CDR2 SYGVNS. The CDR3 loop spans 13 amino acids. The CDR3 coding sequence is TGTGCCAGCAGGGAGCAGGGGAACACTGAAGCTTTCTTT. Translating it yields CASREQGNTEAFF.

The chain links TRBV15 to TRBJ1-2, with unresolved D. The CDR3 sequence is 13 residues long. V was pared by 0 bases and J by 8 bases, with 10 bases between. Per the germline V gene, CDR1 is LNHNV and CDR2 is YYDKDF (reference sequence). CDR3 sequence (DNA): TGTGCCACCAGCAGAGATCGCCTCTGGGGCTACACCTTC. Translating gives CATSRDRLWGYTF.

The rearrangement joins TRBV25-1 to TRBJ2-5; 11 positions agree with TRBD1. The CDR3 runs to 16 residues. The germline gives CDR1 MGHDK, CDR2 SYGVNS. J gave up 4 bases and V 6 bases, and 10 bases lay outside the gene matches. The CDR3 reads CASRDADRGRGETQYF. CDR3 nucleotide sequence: TGTGCCAGCAGGGACGCGGACAGGGGGCGCGGAGAGACCCAGTACTTC. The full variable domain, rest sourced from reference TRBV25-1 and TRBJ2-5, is EADIYQTPRYLVIGTGKKITLECSQTMGHDKMYWYQQDPGMELHLIHYSYGVNSTEKGDLSSESTVSRIRTEHFPLTLESARPSHTSQYLCASRDADRGRGETQYFGPGTRLLVL.

The CDR3 DNA reads as TGTGCCAGCAGCCCAGGGGGCAACCTTGAAGCTTTCTTT. As protein: CASSPGGNLEAFF. The chain combines TRBV11-3 with TRBJ1-1, with TRBD1 identical over 8 bases. Trimming at V came to 5 bases and at J to 7 bases, leaving 6 bases not matched to a gene. CDR1 SGHNT and CDR2 YENEEA come from the germline V gene. CDR3 length: 13 amino acids.

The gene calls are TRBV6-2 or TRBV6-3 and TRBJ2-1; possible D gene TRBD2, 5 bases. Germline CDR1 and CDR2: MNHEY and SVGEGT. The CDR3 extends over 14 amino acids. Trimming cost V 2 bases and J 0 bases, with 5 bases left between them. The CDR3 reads CASSYLASYNEQFF. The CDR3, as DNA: TGTGCCAGCAGTTACCTAGCCTCCTACAATGAGCAGTTCTTC.

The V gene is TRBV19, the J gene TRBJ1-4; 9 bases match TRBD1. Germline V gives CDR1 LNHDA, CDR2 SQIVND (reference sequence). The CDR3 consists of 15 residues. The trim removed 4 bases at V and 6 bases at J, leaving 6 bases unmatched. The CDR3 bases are TGTGCCAGTAGTACCCGGACAGGGGTTCATGAAAAACTGTTTTTT. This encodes CASSTRTGVHEKLFF.

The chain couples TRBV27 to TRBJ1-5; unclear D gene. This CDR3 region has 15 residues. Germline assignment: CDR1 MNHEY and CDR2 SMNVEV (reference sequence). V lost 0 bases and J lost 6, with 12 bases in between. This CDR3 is CASSLSGGYGQPQHF. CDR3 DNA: TGTGCCAGCAGTTTATCGGGAGGGTATGGTCAGCCCCAGCATTTT.

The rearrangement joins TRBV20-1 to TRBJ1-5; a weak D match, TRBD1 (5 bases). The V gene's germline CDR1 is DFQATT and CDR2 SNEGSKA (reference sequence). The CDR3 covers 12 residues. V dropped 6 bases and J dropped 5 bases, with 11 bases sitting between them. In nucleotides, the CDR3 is TGCAGTGCCACGACAGATGATCAGCCCCAGCATTTT. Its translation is CSATTDDQPQHF.

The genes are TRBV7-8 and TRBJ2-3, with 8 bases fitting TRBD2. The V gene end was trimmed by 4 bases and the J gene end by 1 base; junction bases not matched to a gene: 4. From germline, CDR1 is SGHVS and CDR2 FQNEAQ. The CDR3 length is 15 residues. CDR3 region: CASSSIAGRTDTQYF. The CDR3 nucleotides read TGTGCCAGCAGCTCCATAGCGGGGCGCACAGATACGCAGTATTTT.

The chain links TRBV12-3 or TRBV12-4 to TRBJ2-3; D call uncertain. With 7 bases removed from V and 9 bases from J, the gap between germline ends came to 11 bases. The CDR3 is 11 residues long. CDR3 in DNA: TGTGCCAGCACCTTAGGCAGAACGCAGTATTTT. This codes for CASTLGRTQYF.

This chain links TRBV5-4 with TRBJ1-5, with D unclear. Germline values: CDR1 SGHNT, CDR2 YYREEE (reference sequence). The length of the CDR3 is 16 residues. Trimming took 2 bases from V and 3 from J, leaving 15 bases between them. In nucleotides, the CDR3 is TGTGCCAGCAGCTTTCCCTTCGGGTCCATCAATCAGCCCCAGCATTTT. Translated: CASSFPFGSINQPQHF.

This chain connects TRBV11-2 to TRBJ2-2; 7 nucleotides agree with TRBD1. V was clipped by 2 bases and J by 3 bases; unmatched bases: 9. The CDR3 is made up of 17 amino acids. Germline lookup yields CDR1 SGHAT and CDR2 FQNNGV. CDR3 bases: TGTGCCAGCAGCTTATTTGTCAGGGGGTCGGACACCGGGGAGCTGTTTTTT. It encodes CASSLFVRGSDTGELFF.

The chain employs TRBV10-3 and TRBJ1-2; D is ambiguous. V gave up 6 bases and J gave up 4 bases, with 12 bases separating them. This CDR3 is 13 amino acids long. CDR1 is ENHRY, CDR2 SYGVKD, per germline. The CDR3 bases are TGTGCCATCAGCGGGCGGGCAGCCTATGGCTACACCTTC. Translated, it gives CAISGRAAYGYTF.

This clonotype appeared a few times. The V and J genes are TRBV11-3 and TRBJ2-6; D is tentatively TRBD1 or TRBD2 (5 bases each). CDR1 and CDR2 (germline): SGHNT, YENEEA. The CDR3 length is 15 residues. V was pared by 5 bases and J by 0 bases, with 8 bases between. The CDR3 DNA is TGTGCCAGCAGCCCGGGGCTCTCTGGGGCCAACGTCCTGACTTTC. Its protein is CASSPGLSGANVLTF.

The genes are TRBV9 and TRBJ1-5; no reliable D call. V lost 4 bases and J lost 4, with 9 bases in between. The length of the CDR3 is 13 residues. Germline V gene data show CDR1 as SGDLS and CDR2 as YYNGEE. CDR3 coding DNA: TGTGCCAGCAGCCCTAGAGAGAATCAGCCCCAGCATTTT. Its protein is CASSPRENQPQHF.

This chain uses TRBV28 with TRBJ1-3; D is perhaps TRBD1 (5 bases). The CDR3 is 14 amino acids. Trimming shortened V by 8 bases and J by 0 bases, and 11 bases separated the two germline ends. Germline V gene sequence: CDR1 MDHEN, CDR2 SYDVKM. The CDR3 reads CASAQGPSGNTIYF. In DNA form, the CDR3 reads TGTGCCAGCGCGCAGGGTCCCTCTGGAAACACCATATATTTT.

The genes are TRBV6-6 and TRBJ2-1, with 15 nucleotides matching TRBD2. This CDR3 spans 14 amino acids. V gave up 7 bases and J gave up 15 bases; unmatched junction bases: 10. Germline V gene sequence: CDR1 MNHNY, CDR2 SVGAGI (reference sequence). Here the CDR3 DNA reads TGTGCCAGCACCTCGGGACTAGCGGGGGGCCGGAGGTTCTTC. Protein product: CASTSGLAGGRRFF.

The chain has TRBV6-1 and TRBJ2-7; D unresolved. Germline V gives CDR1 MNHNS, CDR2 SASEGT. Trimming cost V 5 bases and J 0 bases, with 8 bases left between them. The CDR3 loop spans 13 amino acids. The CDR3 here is CASSRTSSYEQYF. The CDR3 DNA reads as TGTGCCAGCAGTCGTACCAGCTCCTACGAGCAGTACTTC.

The CDR3: CASSTHRGTSGDTQYF. The CDR3 DNA is TGTGCCAGCAGCACTCACCGGGGGACTAGCGGAGATACGCAGTATTTT. This chain connects TRBV7-8 to TRBJ2-3, with TRBD2 identical over 11 bases. V dropped 5 bases and J dropped 5; count of bases not matched to a gene: 9. This CDR3 is built from 16 residues. Germline V gives CDR1 SGHVS, CDR2 FQNEAQ.

CDR3 bases: TGTGCCATTAGGGGTCAGGGGACCGGGGAGCTGTTTTTT. Amino acids: CAIRGQGTGELFF. The genes are TRBV6-1 and TRBJ2-2; D is perhaps TRBD1 (6 bases). The CDR3 sequence is 13 residues long. With 10 bases removed from V and 5 bases from J, the gap between germline ends came to 14 bases. CDR1 MNHNS and CDR2 SASEGT come from the germline V gene.

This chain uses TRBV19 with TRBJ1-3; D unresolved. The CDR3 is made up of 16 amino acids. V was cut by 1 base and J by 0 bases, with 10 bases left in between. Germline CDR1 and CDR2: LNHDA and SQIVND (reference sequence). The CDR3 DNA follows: TGTGCCAGTAGTATAGGTCGAATGATCTCTGGAAACACCATATATTTT. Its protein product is CASSIGRMISGNTIYF.

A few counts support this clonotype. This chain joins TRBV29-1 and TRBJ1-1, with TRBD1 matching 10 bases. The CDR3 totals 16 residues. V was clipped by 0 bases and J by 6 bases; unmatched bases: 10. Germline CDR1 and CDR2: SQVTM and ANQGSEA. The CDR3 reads CSVEDIGTGVFAEAFF. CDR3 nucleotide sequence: TGCAGCGTTGAAGATATCGGGACAGGGGTATTCGCTGAAGCTTTCTTT.